The 4 T cell receptor beta chains below come from one sample, sequenced in a study of beta chain features in type 1 diabetes. Their target antigens are unknown. The whole isolated RNA underwent reverse transcription, so sequencing captured expressed TCRB transcripts. Sequencing was performed with immunoSEQ multiplex PCR; in TCRdb, only in-frame clones are kept and a portion is missing. The repertoire has about 360,000 clones, around 12% of them found once; the top ten carry about 0.01%. Study results and limitations: Moderately but significantly shorter TCRB CDR3s were found in Type 1 diabetes patients in all four CD4+ subsets.

Sequencing input: naive CD4+ T cells from blood. These receptors originate from a woman aged 18 to 35 with type 1 diabetes.

The chain carries TRBV6-5 and TRBJ1-2; D gene unclear. The CDR3 runs to 14 residues. CDR1 and CDR2 from the germline V gene are MNHEY and SVGAGI. Trimming stripped 0 bases from V and 2 bases from J, with 7 bases between. The CDR3 spells CASSYSAGNYGYTF. DNA of the CDR3: TGTGCCAGCAGTTACTCGGCAGGAAACTATGGCTACACCTTC.

V gene TRBV14 combines with J gene TRBJ2-1; TRBD1 matches 8 bases. The CDR3 is made up of 16 amino acids. The ends lost 1 base at V and 7 bases at J; junction bases unmatched: 9. Per the germline V gene, CDR1 is SGHDN and CDR2 is FVKESK. The CDR3 coding sequence is TGTGCCAGCAGCCAAGCATACGGACAGGGAAAGAATGAGCAGTTCTTC. This translates into CASSQAYGQGKNEQFF.

There are a few counts of this clone. Other DNA sequences in this specimen translate into the identical CDR3. This chain links TRBV5-1 with TRBJ2-1; the match to TRBD1 covers 10 bases. With V trimmed by 0 bases and J by 7 bases, 1 base remained unmatched. From germline, CDR1 is SGHRS and CDR2 YFSETQ. The CDR3 loop spans 14 amino acids. The CDR3 spells CASSLGTGGNEQFF. DNA for the CDR3: TGCGCCAGCAGCTTGGGGACAGGGGGAAATGAGCAGTTCTTC.

The chain employs TRBV6-6 and TRBJ2-7; TRBD1 matches 7 bases. The V and J ends lost 7 bases and 2 bases, in that order; junction bases with no gene match: 5. The CDR3 has 13 residues. The germline V gene has CDR1 MNHNY and CDR2 SVGAGI (reference sequence). The CDR3 spells CASTDRSPYEQYF. The CDR3 DNA is TGTGCCAGCACGGACAGGTCCCCCTACGAGCAGTACTTC.